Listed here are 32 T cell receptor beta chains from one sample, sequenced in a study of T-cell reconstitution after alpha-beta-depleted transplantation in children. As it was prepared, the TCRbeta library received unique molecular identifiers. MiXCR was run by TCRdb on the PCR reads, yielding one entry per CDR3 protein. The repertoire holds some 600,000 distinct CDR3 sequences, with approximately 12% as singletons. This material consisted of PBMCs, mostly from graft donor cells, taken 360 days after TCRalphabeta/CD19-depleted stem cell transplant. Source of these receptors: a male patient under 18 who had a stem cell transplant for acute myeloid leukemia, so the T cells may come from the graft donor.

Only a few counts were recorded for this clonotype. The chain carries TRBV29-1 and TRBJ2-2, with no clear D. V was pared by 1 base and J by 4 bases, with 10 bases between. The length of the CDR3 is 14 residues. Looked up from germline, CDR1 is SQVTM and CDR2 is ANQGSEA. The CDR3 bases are TGCAGCGTTGAAGGGGCGTCCGGCACCGGGGAGCTGTTTTTT. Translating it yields CSVEGASGTGELFF.

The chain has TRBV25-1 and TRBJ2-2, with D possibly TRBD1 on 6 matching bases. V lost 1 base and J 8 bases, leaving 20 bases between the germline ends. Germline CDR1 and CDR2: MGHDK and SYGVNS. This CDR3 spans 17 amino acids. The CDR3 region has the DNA TGTGCCAGCAGTGAATTCGCAGGACAGCCCTTATTGGGGGAGCTGTTTTTT. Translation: CASSEFAGQPLLGELFF.

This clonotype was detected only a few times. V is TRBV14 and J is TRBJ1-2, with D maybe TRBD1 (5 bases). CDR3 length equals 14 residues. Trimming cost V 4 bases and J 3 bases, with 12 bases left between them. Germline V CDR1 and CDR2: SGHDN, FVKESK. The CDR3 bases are TGTGCCAGCAGCCCTGGTAGGGGCGACTATGGCTACACCTTC. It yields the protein CASSPGRGDYGYTF.

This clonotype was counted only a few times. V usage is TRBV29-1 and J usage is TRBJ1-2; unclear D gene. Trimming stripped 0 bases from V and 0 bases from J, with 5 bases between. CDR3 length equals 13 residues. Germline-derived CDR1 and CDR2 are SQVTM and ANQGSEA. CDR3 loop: CSVEEVANYGYTF. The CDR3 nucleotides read TGCAGCGTTGAAGAAGTAGCTAACTATGGCTACACCTTC. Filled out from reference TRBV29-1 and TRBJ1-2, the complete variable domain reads SAVISQKPSRDICQRGTSLTIQCQVDSQVTMMFWYRQQPGQSLTLIATANQGSEATYESGFVIDKFPISRPNLTFSTLTVSNMSPEDSSIYLCSVEEVANYGYTFGSGTRLTVV.

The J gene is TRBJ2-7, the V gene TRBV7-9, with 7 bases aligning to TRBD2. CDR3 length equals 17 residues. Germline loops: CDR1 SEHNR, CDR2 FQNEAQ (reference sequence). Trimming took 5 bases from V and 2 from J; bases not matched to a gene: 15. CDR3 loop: CASSVRGRGVQTYEQYF. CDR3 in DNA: TGTGCCAGCAGCGTCCGGGGCCGGGGGGTACAAACCTACGAGCAGTACTTC.

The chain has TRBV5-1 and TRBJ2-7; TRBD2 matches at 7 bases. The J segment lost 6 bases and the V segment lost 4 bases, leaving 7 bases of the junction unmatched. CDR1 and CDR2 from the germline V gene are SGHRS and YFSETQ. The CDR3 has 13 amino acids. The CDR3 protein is CASSRAGVGEQYF. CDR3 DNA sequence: TGCGCCAGCAGCAGGGCGGGAGTAGGCGAGCAGTACTTC.

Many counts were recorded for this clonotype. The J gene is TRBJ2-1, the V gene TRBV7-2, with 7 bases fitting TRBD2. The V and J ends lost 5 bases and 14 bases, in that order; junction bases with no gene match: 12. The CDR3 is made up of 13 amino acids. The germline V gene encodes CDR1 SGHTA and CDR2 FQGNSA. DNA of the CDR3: TGTGCCAGCAGCCCCCACCTGGCGGGAGTTGAGTTCTTC. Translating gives CASSPHLAGVEFF.

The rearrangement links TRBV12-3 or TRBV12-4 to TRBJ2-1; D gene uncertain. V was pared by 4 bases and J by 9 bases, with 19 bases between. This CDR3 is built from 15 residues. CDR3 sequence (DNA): TGTGCCAGCAGTTCAATGCCACCGCCAGTCGGTGAGCAGTTCTTC. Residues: CASSSMPPPVGEQFF.

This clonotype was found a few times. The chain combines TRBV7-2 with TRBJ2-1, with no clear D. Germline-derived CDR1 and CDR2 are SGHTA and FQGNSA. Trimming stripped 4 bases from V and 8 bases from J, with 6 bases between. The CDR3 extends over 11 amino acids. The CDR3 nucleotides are TGTGCCAGCAGCTGGTCCCATGAGCAGTTCTTC. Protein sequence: CASSWSHEQFF.

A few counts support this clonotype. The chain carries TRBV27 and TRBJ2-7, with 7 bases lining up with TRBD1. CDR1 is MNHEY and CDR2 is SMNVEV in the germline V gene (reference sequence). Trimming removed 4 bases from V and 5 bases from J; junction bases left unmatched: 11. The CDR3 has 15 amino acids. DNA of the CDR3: TGTGCCAGCAGTTCCGGGACAGTGAAGTCTGACGAGCAGTACTTC. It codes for CASSSGTVKSDEQYF.

The CDR3 protein is CASSERLVTDEQFF. DNA of the CDR3: TGTGCCAGCAGTGAAAGGCTAGTGACAGATGAGCAGTTCTTC. V usage is TRBV2 and J usage is TRBJ2-1; maybe TRBD1 (5 bases). In germline, CDR1 is SNHLY, CDR2 FYNNEI. V was pared by 2 bases and J by 8 bases, with 13 bases between. The CDR3 contains 14 residues.

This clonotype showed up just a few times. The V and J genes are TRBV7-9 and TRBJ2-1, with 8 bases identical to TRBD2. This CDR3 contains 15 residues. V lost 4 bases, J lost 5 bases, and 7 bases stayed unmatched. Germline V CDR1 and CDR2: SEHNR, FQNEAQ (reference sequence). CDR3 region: CASSYRTSRHNEQFF. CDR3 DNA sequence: TGTGCCAGCAGCTATCGGACTAGCCGCCACAATGAGCAGTTCTTC.

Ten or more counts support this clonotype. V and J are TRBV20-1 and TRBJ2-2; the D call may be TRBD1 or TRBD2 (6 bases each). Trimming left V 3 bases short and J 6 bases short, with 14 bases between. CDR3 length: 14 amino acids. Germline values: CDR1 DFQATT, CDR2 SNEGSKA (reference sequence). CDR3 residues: CSASVVEGAGELFF. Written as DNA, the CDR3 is TGCAGTGCTAGTGTCGTGGAGGGGGCCGGGGAGCTGTTTTTT.

CDR3 sequence reads: CASSQPREKAYNEQFF. The CDR3 nucleotides are TGCGCCAGCAGCCAACCGCGGGAGAAAGCTTACAATGAGCAGTTCTTC. V is TRBV4-3 and J is TRBJ2-1; 7 bases line up with TRBD2. V dropped 2 bases and J dropped 4; count of bases not matched to a gene: 8. This CDR3 is built from 16 residues. The germline CDR1 and CDR2 sequences are LGHNA and YSLEER.

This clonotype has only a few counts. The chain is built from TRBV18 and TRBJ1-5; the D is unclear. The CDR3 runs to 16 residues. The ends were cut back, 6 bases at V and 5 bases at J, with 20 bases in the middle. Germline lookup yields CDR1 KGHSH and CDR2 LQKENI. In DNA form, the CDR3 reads TGTGCCAGCTCCCCTACCTTATTAGGGCAGGATCAGCCCCAGCATTTT. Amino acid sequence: CASSPTLLGQDQPQHF.

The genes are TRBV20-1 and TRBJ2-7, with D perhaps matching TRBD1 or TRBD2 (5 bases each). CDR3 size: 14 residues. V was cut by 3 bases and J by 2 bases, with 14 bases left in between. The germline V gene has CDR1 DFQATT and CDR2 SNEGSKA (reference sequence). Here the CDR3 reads CSASLGEAPYEQYF. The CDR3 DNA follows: TGCAGTGCTAGTTTGGGGGAAGCCCCCTACGAGCAGTACTTC.

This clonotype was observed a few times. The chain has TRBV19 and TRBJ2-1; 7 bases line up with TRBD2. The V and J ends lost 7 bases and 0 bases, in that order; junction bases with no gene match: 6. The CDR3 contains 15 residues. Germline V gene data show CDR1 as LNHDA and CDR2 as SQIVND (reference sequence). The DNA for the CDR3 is TGTGCCAGTACCATCGGGACTACCTCCTACAATGAGCAGTTCTTC. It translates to CASTIGTTSYNEQFF.

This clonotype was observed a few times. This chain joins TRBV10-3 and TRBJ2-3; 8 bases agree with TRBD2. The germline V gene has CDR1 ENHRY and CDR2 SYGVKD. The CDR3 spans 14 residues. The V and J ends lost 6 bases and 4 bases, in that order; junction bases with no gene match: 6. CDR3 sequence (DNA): TGTGCCATCAGGGCCCTAGCGGGCTCAGATACGCAGTATTTT. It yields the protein CAIRALAGSDTQYF.

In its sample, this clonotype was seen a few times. The CDR3 DNA sequence: TGTGCCAGCAGCGTAGAGTTGGACGGGAGAGGGAGCACAGATACGCAGTATTTT. Protein sequence: CASSVELDGRGSTDTQYF. The rearrangement uses TRBV9 and TRBJ2-3, with D perhaps matching TRBD2 (6 bases). V was clipped by 0 bases and J by 0 bases, with 17 bases between them. This CDR3 contains 18 residues. Germline V CDR1 and CDR2: SGDLS, YYNGEE.

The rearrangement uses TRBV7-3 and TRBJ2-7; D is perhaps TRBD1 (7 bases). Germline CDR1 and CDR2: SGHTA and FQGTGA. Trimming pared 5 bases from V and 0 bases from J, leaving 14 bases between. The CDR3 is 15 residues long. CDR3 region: CASSRQGGGSYEQYF. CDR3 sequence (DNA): TGTGCCAGCAGCCGGCAGGGGGGAGGCTCCTACGAGCAGTACTTC.

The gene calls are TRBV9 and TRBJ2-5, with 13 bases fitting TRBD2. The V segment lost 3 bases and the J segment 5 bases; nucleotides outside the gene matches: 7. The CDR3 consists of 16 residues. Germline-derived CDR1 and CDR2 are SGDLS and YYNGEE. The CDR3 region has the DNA TGTGCCAGCAGCGCCCCCGGGACTAGCGGGACGGAGACCCAGTACTTC. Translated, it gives CASSAPGTSGTETQYF.

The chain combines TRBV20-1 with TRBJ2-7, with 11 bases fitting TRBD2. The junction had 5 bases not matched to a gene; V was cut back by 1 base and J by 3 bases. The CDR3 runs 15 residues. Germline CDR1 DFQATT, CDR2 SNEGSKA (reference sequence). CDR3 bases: TGCAGTGCTAGAGCAACTAGCGGGAGATTCTACGAGCAGTACTTC. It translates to CSARATSGRFYEQYF.

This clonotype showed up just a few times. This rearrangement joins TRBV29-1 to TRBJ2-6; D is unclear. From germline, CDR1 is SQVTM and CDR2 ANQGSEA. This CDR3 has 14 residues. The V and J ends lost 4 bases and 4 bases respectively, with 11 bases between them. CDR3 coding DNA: TGCAGCGTTGCATCCGGGCCCGGGGCCAACGTCCTGACTTTC. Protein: CSVASGPGANVLTF.

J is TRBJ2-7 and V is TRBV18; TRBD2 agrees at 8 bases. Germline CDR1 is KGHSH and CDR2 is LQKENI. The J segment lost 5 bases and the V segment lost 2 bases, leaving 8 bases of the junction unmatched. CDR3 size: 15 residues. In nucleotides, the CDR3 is TGTGCCAGCTCACCAGTAGCGGGATTGGGTAACGAGCAGTACTTC. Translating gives CASSPVAGLGNEQYF. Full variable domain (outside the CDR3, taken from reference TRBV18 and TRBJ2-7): NAGVMQNPRHLVRRRGQEARLRCSPMKGHSHVYWYRQLPEEGLKFMVYLQKENIIDESGMPKERFSAEFPKEGPSILRIQQVVRGDSAAYFCASSPVAGLGNEQYFGPGTRLTVT.

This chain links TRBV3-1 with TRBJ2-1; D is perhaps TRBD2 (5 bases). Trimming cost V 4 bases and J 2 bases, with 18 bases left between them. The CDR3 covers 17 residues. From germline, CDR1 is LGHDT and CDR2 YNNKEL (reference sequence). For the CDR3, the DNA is TGTGCCAGCAGCCGTCCAAAAGGGCTAGCACCCTACAATGAGCAGTTCTTC. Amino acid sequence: CASSRPKGLAPYNEQFF.

The CDR3 region has the DNA TGTGCCAGCAGTCCCCAGACTAGCGACTCCTACAATGAGCAGTTCTTC. Encoded protein: CASSPQTSDSYNEQFF. This chain connects TRBV6-5 to TRBJ2-1; TRBD2 aligns across 8 bases. From germline, CDR1 is MNHEY and CDR2 SVGAGI. The CDR3 is 16 amino acids. Trimming took 5 bases from V and 0 from J; bases not matched to a gene: 6.

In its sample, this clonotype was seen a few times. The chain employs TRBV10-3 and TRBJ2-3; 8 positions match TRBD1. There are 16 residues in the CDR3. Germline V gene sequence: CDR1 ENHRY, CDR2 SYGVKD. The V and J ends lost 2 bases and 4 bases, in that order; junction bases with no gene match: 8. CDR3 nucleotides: TGTGCCATCAGTGAGGTCCAGGGGGCGCAACCAGATACGCAGTATTTT. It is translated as CAISEVQGAQPDTQYF.

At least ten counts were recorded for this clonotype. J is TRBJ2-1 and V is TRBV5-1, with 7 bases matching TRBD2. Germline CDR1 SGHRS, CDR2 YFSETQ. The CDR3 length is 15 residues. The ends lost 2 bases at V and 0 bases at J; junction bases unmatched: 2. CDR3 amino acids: CASSFERDSYNEQFF. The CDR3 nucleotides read TGCGCCAGCAGCTTTGAGCGGGACTCCTACAATGAGCAGTTCTTC.

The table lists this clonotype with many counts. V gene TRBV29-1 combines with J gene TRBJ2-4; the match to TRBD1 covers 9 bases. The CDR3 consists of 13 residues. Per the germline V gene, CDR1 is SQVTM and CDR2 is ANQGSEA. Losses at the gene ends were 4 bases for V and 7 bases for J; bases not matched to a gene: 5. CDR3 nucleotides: TGCAGCGTTGGCGGGACAGGGATCAACATTCAGTACTTC. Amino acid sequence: CSVGGTGINIQYF.

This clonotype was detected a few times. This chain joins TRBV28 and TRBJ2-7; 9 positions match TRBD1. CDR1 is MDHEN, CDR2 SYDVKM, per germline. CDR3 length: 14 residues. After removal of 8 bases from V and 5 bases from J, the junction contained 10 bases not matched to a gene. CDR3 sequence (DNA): TGTGCCAGCCGGGCCCGGGACAGGGCCCACGAGCAGTACTTC. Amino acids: CASRARDRAHEQYF.

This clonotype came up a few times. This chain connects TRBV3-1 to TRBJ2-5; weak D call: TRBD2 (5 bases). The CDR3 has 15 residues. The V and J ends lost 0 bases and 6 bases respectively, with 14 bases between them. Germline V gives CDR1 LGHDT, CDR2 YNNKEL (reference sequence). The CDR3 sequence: CASSQEVGNGKTQYF. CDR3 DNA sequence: TGTGCCAGCAGCCAAGAAGTCGGGAACGGAAAGACCCAGTACTTC.

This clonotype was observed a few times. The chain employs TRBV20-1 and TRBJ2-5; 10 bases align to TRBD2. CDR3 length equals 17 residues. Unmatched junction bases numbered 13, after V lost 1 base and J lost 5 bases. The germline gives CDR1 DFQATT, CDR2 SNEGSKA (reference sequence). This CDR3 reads CSARVTALAGVRETQYF. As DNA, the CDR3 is TGCAGTGCTAGAGTAACCGCGCTAGCGGGAGTTAGGGAGACCCAGTACTTC.